The 12 T cell receptor beta chains given below trace back to one sample, sequenced in a study of T cell changes during pregnancy in multiple sclerosis. The data were produced by immunoSEQ multiplex PCR, yet TCRdb's version contains in-frame clones alone and is incomplete. In the table there are under 55,000 clones, approximately 92% of which are singletons. Material: CD4+ T cells from peripheral blood mononuclear cells, obtained in the third trimester of pregnancy. The receptors stem from a female donor with multiple sclerosis, enrolled in a pregnancy study.

The chain couples TRBV9 to TRBJ1-4; perhaps TRBD1 as D (5 bases). V gave up 2 bases and J gave up 2 bases, with 7 bases separating them. This CDR3 region has 14 residues. Germline V gene lookup returns CDR1 SGDLS and CDR2 YYNGEE. CDR3 sequence (DNA): TGTGCCAGCAGCGTGACAGCTACTAATGAAAAACTGTTTTTT. This sequence encodes CASSVTATNEKLFF.

The genes are TRBV18 and TRBJ2-7; 7 bases agree with TRBD2. Germline trimming cut 2 bases from V and 3 bases from J; bases unmatched to any gene: 1. This CDR3 spans 13 amino acids. Germline V gene lookup returns CDR1 KGHSH and CDR2 LQKENI. CDR3 nucleotide sequence: TGTGCCAGCTCACCAGGGACTAACTACGAGCAGTACTTC. This codes for CASSPGTNYEQYF.

This clone was detected only once. The V call is TRBV9, the J call TRBJ2-7; D unresolved. Germline V gene data show CDR1 as SGDLS and CDR2 as YYNGEE. The V gene lost 0 bases and the J gene lost 4 bases, with 14 bases spanning the gap. The length of the CDR3 is 15 residues. The CDR3 protein is CASSVGGRPAYEQYF. The CDR3 DNA reads TGTGCCAGCAGCGTAGGAGGAAGGCCCGCTTACGAGCAGTACTTC. Complete variable domain (other parts from reference TRBV9 and TRBJ2-7): DSGVTQTPKHLITATGQRVTLRCSPRSGDLSVYWYQQSLDQGLQFLIQYYNGEERAKGNILERFSAQQFPDLHSELNLSSLELGDSALYFCASSVGGRPAYEQYFGPGTRLTVT.

The rearrangement links TRBV21-1 to TRBJ1-6. TRBV21-1 is described as a pseudogene. The CDR3 loop spans 18 amino acids. CDR3 sequence reads: CASTKRARPSSYNSPLHF. CDR3 DNA: TGTGCCAGCACCAAGAGGGCCCGCCCAAGCTCCTATAATTCACCCCTCCACTTT.

This chain connects TRBV7-9 to TRBJ2-5, with a possible D match to TRBD2 (6 bases). CDR1 and CDR2 from the germline V gene are SEHNR and FQNEAQ (reference sequence). There are 14 residues in the CDR3. V was shortened by 3 bases and J by 1 base, with 9 bases between the two germline ends. The CDR3 DNA reads TGTGCCAGCAGCTTCTTGGGGGGCCAAGAGACCCAGTACTTC. This translates into CASSFLGGQETQYF.

This chain connects TRBV5-4 to TRBJ2-1, with 11 bases lining up with TRBD2. The germline V gene encodes CDR1 SGHNT and CDR2 YYREEE (reference sequence). The ends lost 4 bases at V and 7 bases at J; junction bases unmatched: 4. CDR3 length: 14 amino acids. For the CDR3, the DNA is TGTGCCAGCAGCGTACGGACTAGCGGGAATGAGCAGTTCTTC. It encodes CASSVRTSGNEQFF. Combining the CDR3 with reference TRBV5-4 and TRBJ2-1 gives the whole variable domain ETGVTQSPTHLIKTRGQQVTLRCSSQSGHNTVSWYQQALGQGPQFIFQYYREEENGRGNFPPRFSGLQFPNYSSELNVNALELDDSALYLCASSVRTSGNEQFFGPGTRLTVL.

This clone was observed a handful of times. V and J are TRBV2 and TRBJ2-1; possible D gene TRBD2, 6 bases. The CDR3 consists of 15 residues. Per germline, CDR1 SNHLY and CDR2 FYNNEI. V was pared by 4 bases and J by 4 bases, with 14 bases between. This CDR3 is CASSGDFGVYNEQFF. CDR3 sequence (DNA): TGTGCCAGCAGTGGGGACTTCGGGGTTTACAATGAGCAGTTCTTC.

The chain has TRBV19 and TRBJ2-4; a possible D gene is TRBD1 (6 bases). Germline V CDR1 and CDR2: LNHDA, SQIVND (reference sequence). This CDR3 is 13 amino acids long. V gave up 7 bases and J gave up 1 base, with 8 bases separating them. This CDR3 is CASKDRAKNIQYF. The CDR3 DNA reads as TGTGCCAGTAAAGACAGGGCCAAAAACATTCAGTACTTC.

The chain recombines TRBV27 with TRBJ1-1; D is unresolved. V was pared by 6 bases and J by 4 bases, with 15 bases between. The CDR3 sequence is 14 residues long. CDR1 and CDR2 from the germline V gene are MNHEY and SMNVEV (reference sequence). The CDR3 DNA follows: TGTGCCAGCAGCCTGGAGCGGATCGGCACTGAAGCTTTCTTT. Translated: CASSLERIGTEAFF.

The gene calls are TRBV7-5 and TRBJ2-7; TRBD1, the table's D call, was not compared with the DNA. TRBV7-5 is termed a pseudogene. The CDR3 is 14 amino acids. CDR3 region: CARSLTGQLYEQYF. As DNA, the CDR3 is TGTGCCAGAAGCTTGACAGGGCAACTCTACGAGCAGTACTTC.

V is TRBV12-5 and J is TRBJ2-7; 9 positions match TRBD1. The junction had 7 bases not matched to a gene; V was cut back by 7 bases and J by 3 bases. The CDR3 loop spans 14 amino acids. Germline lookup yields CDR1 LGHNT and CDR2 FRNRAP. In nucleotides, the CDR3 is TGTGCTAGTGAAAATGGACAGGGGATCTACGAGCAGTACTTC. It translates to CASENGQGIYEQYF.

The V gene is TRBV7-2, the J gene TRBJ2-7; 8 bases are a match to TRBD1. Germline CDR1 reads SGHTA; CDR2 reads FQGNSA. This CDR3 contains 15 residues. Trimming took 5 bases from V and 5 from J; bases not matched to a gene: 11. The CDR3 DNA reads TGTGCCAGCAGCCATATCCGGGACAGGACGGACGAGCAGTACTTC. Its protein is CASSHIRDRTDEQYF.